These 18 T cell receptor beta chains share one sample of origin, sequenced in a study of Ad26.COV2.S vaccination and SARS-CoV-2 variants. As for treatment: roughly 18 received Ad26.COV2.S at low or high dose, single or two shots; about 5 received placebo; per-sample allocation not given. On day 63 after the first injection, vaccine and placebo recipients gave samples. The assay was immunoSEQ multiplex PCR, and TCRdb's table has in-frame clones only and misses some. Of around 300,000 clones in the sample, around 90% were seen once. The sample in question was peripheral blood, obtained in a trial of Ad26.COV2.S vaccine versus placebo. Every receptor here comes from a person between 18 and 59 years old who received the Ad26.COV2.S COVID-19 vaccine or a placebo.

The rearrangement joins TRBV2 to TRBJ2-3; D might be TRBD1 (6 bases). The CDR3 consists of 14 residues. Germline V gene sequence: CDR1 SNHLY, CDR2 FYNNEI. V shed 7 bases and J shed 6 bases, with 17 bases lying between them. CDR3 sequence: CASNRDPPQDTQYF. The CDR3 nucleotides are TGTGCCAGCAACAGGGACCCGCCCCAGGATACGCAGTATTTT. The full variable domain, rest sourced from reference TRBV2 and TRBJ2-3, is EPEVTQTPSHQVTQMGQEVILRCVPISNHLYFYWYRQILGQKVEFLVSFYNNEISEKSEIFDDQFSVERPDGSNFTLKIRSTKLEDSAMYFCASNRDPPQDTQYFGPGTRLTVL.

This clone was observed a single time. This chain joins TRBV7-2 and TRBJ2-7; maybe TRBD2 (6 bases). This CDR3 is built from 16 residues. V was cut by 1 base and J by 1 base, with 14 bases left in between. From germline, CDR1 is SGHTA and CDR2 FQGNSA. CDR3 loop: CASSLGSSGFSYEQYF. CDR3 nucleotide sequence: TGTGCCAGCAGCTTAGGCTCGAGCGGGTTTTCCTACGAGCAGTACTTC.

The rearrangement links TRBV4-1 to TRBJ2-5; D might be TRBD2 (6 bases). Trimming took off 3 bases at V and 1 base at J, with 18 bases between the two ends. CDR3 length: 17 residues. The V gene's germline CDR1 is MGHRA and CDR2 YSYEKL. CDR3 protein: CASSHSGSRTLQETQYF. The CDR3 bases are TGCGCCAGCAGCCACTCCGGGAGCCGGACGCTCCAAGAGACCCAGTACTTC.

This clone appeared a few times. V is TRBV19 and J is TRBJ2-1; D might be TRBD1 or TRBD2, each matching 6 bases. V was trimmed by 7 bases and J by 2 bases, leaving 15 bases between them. Germline V gives CDR1 LNHDA, CDR2 SQIVND (reference sequence). The CDR3 runs 15 residues. The CDR3 sequence is CASTERGEAYNEQFF. In DNA form, the CDR3 reads TGTGCCAGTACCGAAAGGGGGGAGGCCTACAATGAGCAGTTCTTC.

This chain joins TRBV28 and TRBJ1-3; D remains unclear. Between the trimmed V and J ends, which lost 5 bases and 10 bases, there was a span of 18 bases. The CDR3 loop spans 14 amino acids. Germline-derived CDR1 and CDR2 are MDHEN and SYDVKM. The CDR3 DNA follows: TGTGCCAGCAGTCGGATCGACACCAGTGGAACCATATATTTT. Translating it yields CASSRIDTSGTIYF.

V is TRBV5-8 and J is TRBJ1-1; TRBD1 matches 10 bases. The V and J ends lost 3 bases and 8 bases, in that order; junction bases with no gene match: 7. The CDR3 contains 14 residues. CDR1 is SGHTS, CDR2 YDEGEE, per germline. The CDR3 DNA reads as TGTGCCAGCAGCTGGGGGACAGGGGAAGGAGAAGCTTTCTTT. This translates into CASSWGTGEGEAFF.

V usage is TRBV9 and J usage is TRBJ2-2; D gene uncertain. The CDR3 runs 15 residues. The V end lost 0 bases, the J end lost 1 base, and 7 bases lay between the germline ends. CDR1 is SGDLS, CDR2 YYNGEE, per germline. In nucleotides, the CDR3 is TGTGCCAGCAGCGTAGGGGCTGGGAACACCGGGGAGCTGTTTTTT. The encoded protein is CASSVGAGNTGELFF.

V is TRBV29-1 and J is TRBJ2-3; 10 bases match TRBD1. V was pared by 4 bases and J by 3 bases, with 4 bases of the junction left unmatched. Germline V gene sequence: CDR1 SQVTM, CDR2 ANQGSEA. The length of the CDR3 is 14 residues. The CDR3, as DNA: TGCAGCGTTGCAGACAGGGGGCCGACAGATACGCAGTATTTT. This codes for CSVADRGPTDTQYF.

The chain uses TRBV9 and TRBJ1-5; the D is unclear. The CDR3 runs to 15 residues. Per the germline V gene, CDR1 is SGDLS and CDR2 is YYNGEE. V lost 0 bases to trimming and J lost 0 bases, with 7 bases between them. The CDR3 loop is CASSVGLNSNQPQHF. In DNA, the CDR3 is TGTGCCAGCAGCGTAGGTCTGAATAGCAATCAGCCCCAGCATTTT.

The V and J genes are TRBV7-2 and TRBJ2-1, with unresolved D. Trimming removed 0 bases from V and 7 bases from J, with 7 bases in between. The germline gives CDR1 SGHTA, CDR2 FQGNSA. This CDR3 has 13 residues. The CDR3, as DNA: TGTGCCAGCAGCTTAGCGCTTCCAAATGAGCAGTTCTTC. It is translated as CASSLALPNEQFF.

The chain uses TRBV7-3 and TRBJ1-6, with 9 bases matching TRBD1. This CDR3 region has 14 residues. The V gene end was trimmed by 6 bases and the J gene end by 13 bases; junction bases not matched to a gene: 10. Germline CDR1 is SGHTA and CDR2 is FQGTGA. The CDR3 region is CASRTGTGYGPLHF. DNA for the CDR3: TGTGCCAGCAGGACCGGGACAGGGTATGGCCCCCTCCACTTT.

The V gene is TRBV5-4, the J gene TRBJ2-5; D not resolved. The CDR3 is 12 amino acids. CDR1 is SGHNT and CDR2 is YYREEE in the germline V gene (reference sequence). V was pared by 4 bases and J by 2 bases, with 6 bases between. Here the CDR3 reads CASSGIQETQYF. CDR3 in DNA: TGTGCCAGCAGCGGGATACAAGAGACCCAGTACTTC. The full variable domain, in which reference TRBV5-4 and TRBJ2-5 provide the parts outside the CDR3, is ETGVTQSPTHLIKTRGQQVTLRCSSQSGHNTVSWYQQALGQGPQFIFQYYREEENGRGNFPPRFSGLQFPNYSSELNVNALELDDSALYLCASSGIQETQYFGPGTRLLVL.

The chain recombines TRBV29-1 with TRBJ2-3, with 11 bases lining up with TRBD2. Trimming removed 0 bases from V and 0 bases from J; junction bases left unmatched: 5. Germline V gene sequence: CDR1 SQVTM, CDR2 ANQGSEA. This CDR3 contains 17 residues. In DNA form, the CDR3 reads TGCAGCGTTGAAGATGGGGGACTAGCGGTGAGCACAGATACGCAGTATTTT. It is translated as CSVEDGGLAVSTDTQYF.

The chain is built from TRBV7-6 and TRBJ1-4, with 7 bases fitting TRBD1. The CDR3 loop spans 17 amino acids. CDR1 and CDR2 from the germline V gene are SGHVS and FNYEAQ. Trimming at V came to 5 bases and at J to 3 bases, leaving 12 bases not matched to a gene. CDR3 protein: CASSLTDRDSANEKLFF. As DNA, the CDR3 is TGTGCCAGCAGCCTTACAGACAGGGACTCTGCTAATGAAAAACTGTTTTTT.

The gene calls are TRBV5-5 and TRBJ2-2; weak D call: TRBD1 (6 bases). The V gene's germline CDR1 is SGHKS and CDR2 YYEKEE (reference sequence). With 0 bases removed from V and 0 bases from J, the gap between germline ends came to 9 bases. The CDR3 length is 16 residues. CDR3 protein: CASSLGAGANTGELFF. The CDR3 DNA reads TGTGCCAGCAGCTTGGGGGCAGGGGCGAACACCGGGGAGCTGTTTTTT.

The J gene is TRBJ1-1, the V gene TRBV13; D is possibly TRBD1 (6 bases). Trimming removed 3 bases from V and 4 bases from J, with 9 bases in between. The CDR3 sequence is 13 residues long. CDR1 PRHDT and CDR2 FYEKMQ come from the germline V gene (reference sequence). Here the CDR3 reads CASSFRQATEAFF. The CDR3 coding sequence is TGTGCCAGCAGCTTCCGACAGGCCACTGAAGCTTTCTTT.

This clone showed up just once. This sequence joins TRBV5-1 and TRBJ1-2; D gene unclear. Germline V lookup: CDR1 SGHRS, CDR2 YFSETQ. V was cut by 4 bases and J by 3 bases, with 10 bases left in between. The CDR3 is made up of 13 amino acids. The CDR3 here is CASSHTDYYGYTF. The CDR3 nucleotides read TGCGCCAGCAGCCATACAGATTACTATGGCTACACCTTC.

The chain combines TRBV3-1 (or the pseudogene TRBV3-2) with TRBJ1-2; 7 nucleotides line up with TRBD1. Looked up from germline, CDR1 is LGHDT and CDR2 is YNNKEL (reference sequence). The CDR3 totals 14 residues. Losses at the gene ends were 0 bases for V and 8 bases for J; bases not matched to a gene: 6. For the CDR3, the DNA is TGTGCCAGCAGCCAAGACAGGGGGAGGATAGGCTACACCTTC. Amino acid sequence: CASSQDRGRIGYTF.